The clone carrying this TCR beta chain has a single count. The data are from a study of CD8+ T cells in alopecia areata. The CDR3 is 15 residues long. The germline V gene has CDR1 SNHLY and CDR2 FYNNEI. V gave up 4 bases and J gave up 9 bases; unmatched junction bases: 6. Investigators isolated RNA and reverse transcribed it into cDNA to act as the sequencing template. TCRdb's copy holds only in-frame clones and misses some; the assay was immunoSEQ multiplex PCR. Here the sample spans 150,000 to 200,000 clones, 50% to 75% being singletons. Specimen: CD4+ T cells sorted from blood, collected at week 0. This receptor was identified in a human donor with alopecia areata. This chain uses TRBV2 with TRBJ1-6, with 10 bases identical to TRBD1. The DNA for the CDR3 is TGTGCCAGCAGTGTTAGCTGGGACAGGGGTTCACCCCTCCACTTT. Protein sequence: CASSVSWDRGSPLHF. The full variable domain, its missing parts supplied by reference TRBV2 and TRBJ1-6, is EPEVTQTPSHQVTQMGQEVILRCVPISNHLYFYWYRQILGQKVEFLVSFYNNEISEKSEIFDDQFSVERPDGSNFTLKIRSTKLEDSAMYFCASSVSWDRGSPLHFGNGTRLTVT.